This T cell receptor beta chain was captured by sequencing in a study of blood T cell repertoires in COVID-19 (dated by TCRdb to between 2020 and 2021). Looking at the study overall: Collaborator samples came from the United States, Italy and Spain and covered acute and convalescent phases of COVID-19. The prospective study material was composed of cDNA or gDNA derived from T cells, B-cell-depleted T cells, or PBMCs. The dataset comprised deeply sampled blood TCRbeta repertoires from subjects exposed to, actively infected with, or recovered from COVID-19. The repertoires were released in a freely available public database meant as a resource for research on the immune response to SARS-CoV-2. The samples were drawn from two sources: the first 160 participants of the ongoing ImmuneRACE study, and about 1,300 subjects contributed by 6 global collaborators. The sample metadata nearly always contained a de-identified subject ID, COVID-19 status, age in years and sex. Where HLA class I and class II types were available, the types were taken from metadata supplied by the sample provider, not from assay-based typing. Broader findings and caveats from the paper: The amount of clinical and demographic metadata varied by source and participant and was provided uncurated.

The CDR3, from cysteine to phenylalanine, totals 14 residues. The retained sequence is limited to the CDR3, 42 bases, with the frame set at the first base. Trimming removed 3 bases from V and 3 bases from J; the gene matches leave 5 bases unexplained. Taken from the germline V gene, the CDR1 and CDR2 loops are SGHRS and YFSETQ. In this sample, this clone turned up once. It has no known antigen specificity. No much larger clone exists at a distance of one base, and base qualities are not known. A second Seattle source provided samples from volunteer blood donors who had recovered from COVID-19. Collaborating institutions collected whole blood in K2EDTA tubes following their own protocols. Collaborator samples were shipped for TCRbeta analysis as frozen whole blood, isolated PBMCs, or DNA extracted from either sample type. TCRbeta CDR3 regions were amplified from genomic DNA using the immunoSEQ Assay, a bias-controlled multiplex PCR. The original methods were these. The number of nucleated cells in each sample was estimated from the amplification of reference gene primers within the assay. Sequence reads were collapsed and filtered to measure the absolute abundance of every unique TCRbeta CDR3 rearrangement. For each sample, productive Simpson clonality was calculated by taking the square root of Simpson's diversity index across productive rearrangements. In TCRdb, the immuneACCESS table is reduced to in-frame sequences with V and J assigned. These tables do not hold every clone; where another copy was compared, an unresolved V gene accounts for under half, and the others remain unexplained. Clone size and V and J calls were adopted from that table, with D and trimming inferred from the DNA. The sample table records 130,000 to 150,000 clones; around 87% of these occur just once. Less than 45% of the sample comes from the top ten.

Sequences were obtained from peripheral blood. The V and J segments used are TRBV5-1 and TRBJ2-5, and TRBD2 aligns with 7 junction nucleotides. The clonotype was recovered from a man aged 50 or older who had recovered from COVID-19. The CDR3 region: CASSSSSGEETQYF. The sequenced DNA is TGCGCCAGCAGCTCATCAAGCGGGGAAGAGACCCAGTACTTC.